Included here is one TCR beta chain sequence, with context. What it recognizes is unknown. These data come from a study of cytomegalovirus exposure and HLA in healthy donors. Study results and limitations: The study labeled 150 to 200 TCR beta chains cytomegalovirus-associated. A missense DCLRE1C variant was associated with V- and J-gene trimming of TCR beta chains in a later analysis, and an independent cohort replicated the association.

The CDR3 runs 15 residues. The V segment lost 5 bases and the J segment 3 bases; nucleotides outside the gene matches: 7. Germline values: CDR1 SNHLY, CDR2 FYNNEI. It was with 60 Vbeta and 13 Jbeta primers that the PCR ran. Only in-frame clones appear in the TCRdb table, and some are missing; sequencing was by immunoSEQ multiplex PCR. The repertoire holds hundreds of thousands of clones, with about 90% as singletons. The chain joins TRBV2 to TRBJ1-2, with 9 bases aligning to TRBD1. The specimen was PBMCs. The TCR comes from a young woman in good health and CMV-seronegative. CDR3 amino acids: CASSPRTGEDYGYTF. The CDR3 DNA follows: TGTGCCAGCAGTCCCCGGACAGGGGAGGACTATGGCTACACCTTC.